This T cell receptor beta chain was documented in a study of T cell clonotyping in hematopoietic cell transplantation. Trimming took 1 base from V and 3 from J, leaving 11 bases between them. The CDR3 loop spans 14 amino acids. Germline V lookup: CDR1 SGDLS, CDR2 YYNGEE. Indicated time point: recipient sample about 28 days before transplant, after cytoreduction. TCRdb keeps only in-frame clones here, not all; method: immunoSEQ multiplex PCR. The sample contains about 20,000 clones, about 82% of which appear only once. The sample here was peripheral blood mononuclear cells, taken before stem cell transplant. The gene calls are TRBV9 and TRBJ2-7, with a possible D match to TRBD2 (6 bases). The TCR comes from a man aged 45 to 65 with acute myeloid leukemia. Some clones in this sample may be carry-over from other donors' samples. CDR3 sequence (DNA): TGTGCCAGCAGCGTATTCGGGGGTAACTACGAGCAGTACTTC. Protein sequence: CASSVFGGNYEQYF.